Below, 17 T cell receptor beta chains from the same sample are listed, as sequenced in a study of CD8+ T cells in alopecia areata. It was cDNA, reverse transcribed from extracted RNA, that served as the sequencing template. Assay: immunoSEQ multiplex PCR; the TCRdb copy retains only in-frame clones and omits some. The sample contains 150,000 to 200,000 clones, around 71% of which appear only once. Sequenced material: CD8+ T cells sorted from blood, taken at week 0. These receptors were obtained from a human donor with alopecia areata.

CDR3 residues: CASSPGGGSYGYTF. The CDR3 nucleotides are TGTGCCAGCAGCCCCGGCGGGGGCTCATATGGCTACACCTTC. The V gene is TRBV5-5, the J gene TRBJ1-2; perhaps TRBD1 as D (6 bases). CDR1 and CDR2 (germline): SGHKS, YYEKEE (reference sequence). The CDR3 covers 14 residues. Deletions cut 4 bases from V and 5 bases from J, with 15 bases between.

In its sample, this clone was seen a few times. V and J are TRBV6-5 and TRBJ1-1; D gene ambiguous. Germline V lookup: CDR1 MNHEY, CDR2 SVGAGI. Trimming shortened V by 8 bases and J by 1 base, and 11 bases separated the two germline ends. This CDR3 contains 13 residues. CDR3 in amino acids: CASEGYGNTEAFF. CDR3 in DNA: TGTGCCAGCGAAGGGTATGGGAACACTGAAGCTTTCTTT.

This clone was recorded once. The chain carries TRBV13 and TRBJ2-6, with unresolved D. This CDR3 contains 13 residues. The germline V gene encodes CDR1 PRHDT and CDR2 FYEKMQ (reference sequence). V lost 3 bases, J lost 3 bases, and 3 bases lay in between. The CDR3 loop is CASSFRGANVLTF. The CDR3 region has the DNA TGTGCCAGCAGCTTTCGTGGGGCCAACGTCCTGACTTTC.

The genes are TRBV4-1 and TRBJ1-2; 7 nucleotides match TRBD1. From germline, CDR1 is MGHRA and CDR2 YSYEKL. There are 15 residues in the CDR3. Trimming cost V 0 bases and J 4 bases; bases outside gene matches: 5. The CDR3 here is CASSQDSGQSYGYTF. The CDR3 DNA reads TGCGCCAGCAGCCAAGATTCGGGACAGAGCTATGGCTACACCTTC.

This chain connects TRBV30 to TRBJ2-1; 11 positions agree with TRBD2. With 0 bases clipped from V and 6 bases from J, the junction kept 4 bases outside the gene matches. This CDR3 contains 15 residues. CDR1 is GTSNPN and CDR2 is SVGIG in the germline V gene (reference sequence). The CDR3 region has the DNA TGTGCCTGGAGTGTACGTCTAGCGGGGGGCAATGAGCAGTTCTTC. Encoded protein: CAWSVRLAGGNEQFF.

This chain's CDR3 is CSVEDQEGYEQYF. DNA for the CDR3: TGCAGCGTTGAAGATCAGGAGGGCTACGAGCAGTACTTC. J is TRBJ2-7 and V is TRBV29-1; D perhaps matches TRBD2 (6 bases). Trimming shortened V by 0 bases and J by 3 bases, and 9 bases separated the two germline ends. The CDR3 has 13 residues. Germline assignment: CDR1 SQVTM and CDR2 ANQGSEA.

This chain connects TRBV6-6 to TRBJ2-7; 8 bases agree with TRBD1. This CDR3 is built from 11 residues. The V segment lost 10 bases and the J segment 6 bases; nucleotides outside the gene matches: 5. Germline CDR1 MNHNY, CDR2 SVGAGI (reference sequence). The CDR3: CATETGVEQYF. CDR3 coding DNA: TGTGCCACCGAGACAGGGGTCGAGCAGTACTTC.

V is TRBV13 and J is TRBJ2-5; unclear D gene. Trimming left V 4 bases short and J 4 bases short, with 13 bases between. The V gene's germline CDR1 is PRHDT and CDR2 FYEKMQ (reference sequence). This CDR3 contains 14 residues. The CDR3 nucleotides read TGTGCCAGCAGCTCGGCAGAGTACCGAGAGACCCAGTACTTC. Translation: CASSSAEYRETQYF.

The genes are TRBV2 and TRBJ1-2; 11 positions match TRBD1. V shed 3 bases, J shed 4 bases, and the junction held 4 bases outside the gene matches. The CDR3 is 15 amino acids. Germline V lookup: CDR1 SNHLY, CDR2 FYNNEI. The CDR3 coding sequence is TGTGCCAGCAGTGATGGGACAGGGGGACTCTATGGCTACACCTTC. Translating gives CASSDGTGGLYGYTF.

The rearrangement uses TRBV4-1 and TRBJ1-5; no definite D call. Trimming stripped 1 base from V and 6 bases from J, with 7 bases between. This CDR3 has 13 amino acids. The germline V gene encodes CDR1 MGHRA and CDR2 YSYEKL. The CDR3 nucleotides read TGCGCCAGCAGCCAAGCCCGAGGTCAGCCCCAGCATTTT. It specifies CASSQARGQPQHF.

To note about this clone: Other DNA sequences within the sample encode an identical CDR3. This chain's CDR3 is CASSLGPNEQFF. The DNA for the CDR3 is TGTGCCAGCAGCTTGGGACCAAATGAGCAGTTCTTC. This rearrangement joins TRBV5-6 to TRBJ2-1; D remains ambiguous. This CDR3 spans 12 amino acids. Germline V gives CDR1 SGHDT, CDR2 YYEEEE. V was trimmed by 0 bases and J by 7 bases, leaving 5 bases between them.

This chain uses TRBV30 with TRBJ2-7; 9 bases are shared with TRBD2. There are 12 residues in the CDR3. Germline CDR1 GTSNPN, CDR2 SVGIG (reference sequence). The V gene end was trimmed by 8 bases and the J gene end by 2 bases; junction bases not matched to a gene: 4. The CDR3 region is CAQRGAAYEQYF. CDR3 nucleotides: TGTGCCCAGCGGGGGGCCGCCTACGAGCAGTACTTC.

This clone was found a few times. This chain joins TRBV29-1 and TRBJ2-7; D is possibly TRBD1 (5 bases). Germline lookup yields CDR1 SQVTM and CDR2 ANQGSEA. The CDR3 has 12 amino acids. V lost 5 bases, J lost 2 bases, and 10 bases lay in between. As DNA, the CDR3 is TGCAGCGTTAGGTGGGGCACCTACGAGCAGTACTTC. Residues: CSVRWGTYEQYF.

This clone was observed once. This chain uses TRBV15 with TRBJ2-2; perhaps TRBD1 as D (6 bases). V was pared by 0 bases and J by 0 bases, with 17 bases between. The germline V gene encodes CDR1 LNHNV and CDR2 YYDKDF (reference sequence). The CDR3 consists of 19 residues. The CDR3 spells CATSRDPLRGGANTGELFF. CDR3 DNA: TGTGCCACCAGCAGAGATCCTCTCAGGGGTGGGGCGAACACCGGGGAGCTGTTTTTT.

Comments on this clone: This CDR3 is also generated by other DNA sequences in the sample. V gene TRBV4-1 combines with J gene TRBJ1-5; D gene ambiguous. This CDR3 spans 14 amino acids. From germline, CDR1 is MGHRA and CDR2 YSYEKL. V shed 1 base and J shed 1 base, with 5 bases lying between them. The chain's CDR3 is CASSQVGSNQPQHF. In DNA, the CDR3 is TGCGCCAGCAGCCAAGTGGGGAGCAATCAGCCCCAGCATTTT.

The chain employs TRBV9 and TRBJ2-7; 12 bases line up with TRBD1. The length of the CDR3 is 14 residues. With 2 bases clipped from V and 6 bases from J, the junction kept 3 bases outside the gene matches. The germline gives CDR1 SGDLS, CDR2 YYNGEE. The DNA for the CDR3 is TGTGCCAGCAGCGTCCGGGACAGGGGGCGCGAGCAGTACTTC. Encoded protein: CASSVRDRGREQYF.

The sample holds a few counts of this clone. The rearrangement joins TRBV7-9 to TRBJ2-3; 8 bases agree with TRBD1. Germline V lookup: CDR1 SEHNR, CDR2 FQNEAQ (reference sequence). Trimming cost V 4 bases and J 9 bases; bases outside gene matches: 9. CDR3 length: 14 residues. CDR3 bases: TGTGCCAGCAGCTCCCCAGGACAGGGAGGAACGCAGTATTTT. This translates into CASSSPGQGGTQYF. Full variable domain (remainder filled in from reference TRBV7-9 and TRBJ2-3): DTGVSQNPRHKITKRGQNVTFRCDPISEHNRLYWYRQTLGQGPEFLTYFQNEAQLEKSRLLSDRFSAERPKGSFSTLEIQRTEQGDSAMYLCASSSPGQGGTQYFGPGTRLTVL.